The 12 T cell receptor beta chains below come from one sample, sequenced in a study of shared clonotypes between healthy human individuals. Repertoires were generated with immunoSEQ multiplex PCR, while TCRdb's copy carries only in-frame clones and drops some. The sample holds roughly 2,000,000 clones, around 93% seen once. Naive CD8 cells comprised CD45RO-negative, CCR7-positively selected cells, excluding terminally differentiated effector memory CD45RA+ cells. Sequencing was carried out using naive CD8+ T cells from PBMCs. The receptors stem from a man in his late teens or twenties in good health. Some clones in this sample may be carry-over from other donors' samples.

The genes are TRBV7-9 and TRBJ1-4; D gene unclear. Trimming took off 0 bases at V and 0 bases at J, with 14 bases between the two ends. Per germline, CDR1 SEHNR and CDR2 FQNEAQ (reference sequence). The CDR3 is 18 amino acids. Here the CDR3 DNA reads TGTGCCAGCAGCTTAGCGCAGTTATCGGGTGCAACTAATGAAAAACTGTTTTTT. Its translation: CASSLAQLSGATNEKLFF.

J is TRBJ2-7 and V is TRBV30; D is tentatively TRBD1 or TRBD2 (5 bases each). The CDR3 is 14 amino acids. The V end was cut by 6 bases, the J end by 2 bases, with 17 bases between. CDR1 GTSNPN and CDR2 SVGIG come from the germline V gene (reference sequence). Written as DNA, the CDR3 is TGTGCCTGCTCCGGGACCCTATATCCCTACGAGCAGTACTTC. Its protein is CACSGTLYPYEQYF. Supplemented by reference TRBV30 and TRBJ2-7, the full variable domain reads SQTIHQWPATLVQPVGSPLSLECTVEGTSNPNLYWYRQAAGRGLQLLFYSVGIGQISSEVPQNLSASRPQDRQFILSSKKLLLSDSGFYLCACSGTLYPYEQYFGPGTRLTVT.

The chain links TRBV15 to TRBJ2-7, with 9 bases identical to TRBD1. CDR3 length equals 14 residues. Germline lookup yields CDR1 LNHNV and CDR2 YYDKDF (reference sequence). The V gene end was trimmed by 2 bases and the J gene end by 5 bases; junction bases not matched to a gene: 4. The CDR3 reads CATSRTGGLHEQYF. DNA for the CDR3: TGTGCCACCAGCAGAACAGGGGGCCTACACGAGCAGTACTTC.

The chain combines TRBV19 with TRBJ2-7; 7 bases align to TRBD1. V lost 3 bases to trimming and J lost 2 bases; unmatched junction nucleotides: 7. This CDR3 has 15 residues. CDR1 is LNHDA, CDR2 SQIVND, per germline (reference sequence). The CDR3 DNA reads as TGTGCCAGTAGTATTTCCGCCGGGACAGCCTACGAGCAGTACTTC. The encoded protein is CASSISAGTAYEQYF.

This clone has only one observation. The CDR3 DNA is TGTGCCACCAGCAGAGATCCTGGCTCCCCGACCTACAATGAGCAGTTCTTC. Residues: CATSRDPGSPTYNEQFF. The chain links TRBV15 to TRBJ2-1; D remains ambiguous. CDR1 LNHNV and CDR2 YYDKDF come from the germline V gene (reference sequence). This CDR3 is 17 amino acids long. The germline V and J ends were trimmed by 0 bases and 2 bases, with 14 bases remaining between them.

The chain joins TRBV5-6 to TRBJ1-2, with a tentative D call TRBD1 (5 bases). Per germline, CDR1 SGHDT and CDR2 YYEEEE. The CDR3 consists of 15 residues. Trimming shortened V by 7 bases and J by 0 bases, and 16 bases separated the two germline ends. CDR3 residues: CASRPWGSPNYGYTF. In nucleotides, the CDR3 is TGTGCCAGCCGACCGTGGGGGAGTCCTAACTATGGCTACACCTTC.

This chain uses TRBV9 with TRBJ2-7, with a tentative D call TRBD1 (6 bases). Trimming cost V 3 bases and J 6 bases, with 22 bases left between them. The CDR3 extends over 16 amino acids. Germline CDR1 and CDR2: SGDLS and YYNGEE. In DNA, the CDR3 is TGTGCCAGCAGCGAGGGCCCCCTTACAGGGTTGAGCGAGCAGTACTTC. Its protein is CASSEGPLTGLSEQYF.

This sequence joins TRBV6-5 and TRBJ1-2; 7 bases line up with TRBD1. Per germline, CDR1 MNHEY and CDR2 SVGAGI. Trimming took 7 bases from V and 8 from J; bases not matched to a gene: 10. The length of the CDR3 is 13 residues. The CDR3 is CASIPRGAEGYTF. In DNA, the CDR3 is TGTGCCAGCATCCCCAGGGGGGCTGAGGGCTACACCTTC.

This clone has just a few counts. This chain uses TRBV19 with TRBJ1-1, with D maybe TRBD1 (6 bases). Germline CDR1 reads LNHDA; CDR2 reads SQIVND (reference sequence). This CDR3 comprises 14 residues. V was clipped by 5 bases and J by 3 bases, with 13 bases between them. CDR3 in amino acids: CASSYREAYTEAFF. For the CDR3, the DNA is TGTGCCAGTAGTTACAGGGAAGCGTACACTGAAGCTTTCTTT.

The rearrangement links TRBV7-9 to TRBJ2-7, with TRBD1 matching over 8 bases. The germline gives CDR1 SEHNR, CDR2 FQNEAQ (reference sequence). The CDR3 extends over 15 amino acids. The trim removed 4 bases at V and 3 bases at J, leaving 8 bases unmatched. The CDR3 reads CASSSRTGTFYEQYF. CDR3 nucleotide sequence: TGTGCCAGCAGCTCAAGGACAGGGACCTTCTACGAGCAGTACTTC. Supplemented by reference TRBV7-9 and TRBJ2-7, the full variable domain reads DTGVSQNPRHKITKRGQNVTFRCDPISEHNRLYWYRQTLGQGPEFLTYFQNEAQLEKSRLLSDRFSAERPKGSFSTLEIQRTEQGDSAMYLCASSSRTGTFYEQYFGPGTRLTVT.

The CDR3: CASSVEAAIHSYNEQFF. As DNA, the CDR3 is TGTGCCAGCAGCGTAGAGGCAGCGATCCACTCCTACAATGAGCAGTTCTTC. V is TRBV9 and J is TRBJ2-1; D gene ambiguous. This CDR3 has 17 amino acids. Germline CDR1 reads SGDLS; CDR2 reads YYNGEE. The V end was cut by 0 bases, the J end by 0 bases, with 13 bases between.

The count of this clone is one. This rearrangement joins TRBV4-3 to TRBJ2-7; maybe TRBD1 (5 bases). The germline V gene has CDR1 LGHNA and CDR2 YSLEER. The CDR3 runs to 14 residues. The V gene lost 1 base and the J gene lost 1 base, with 8 bases spanning the gap. In nucleotides, the CDR3 is TGCGCCAGCAGCCAAGCCAGGGAATCCTACGAGCAGTACTTC. Residues: CASSQARESYEQYF.